The 18 T cell receptor beta chains below were found in one sample sequenced in a study of Tregs in tolerant kidney transplant recipients. The protocol was immunoSEQ multiplex PCR, while the TCRdb copy is restricted to in-frame clones and leaves out a portion. The sample has about 120,000 clones, 92% seen once. Specimen: CD4+ T cells from blood. These receptors were obtained from a human donor in good health.

Turning to this clone: The junction departs from germline at one end; a sequencing error may be responsible. The chain combines TRBV6-1 with TRBJ2-7; D remains ambiguous. The CDR3 is made up of 13 amino acids. Germline CDR1 reads MNHNS; CDR2 reads SASEGT. CDR3 amino acids: CASSEARIGRTDF. In nucleotides, the CDR3 is TGTGCCAGCAGTGAAGCGCGGATAGGACGCACGGACTTC.

The gene calls are TRBV7-6 and TRBJ2-5; 9 bases line up with TRBD1. In germline, CDR1 is SGHVS, CDR2 FNYEAQ. V gave up 3 bases and J gave up 8 bases; unmatched junction bases: 7. The length of the CDR3 is 14 residues. Here the CDR3 DNA reads TGTGCCAGCAGCTTTACGGACAGGGGAGGCACCCAGTACTTC. This sequence encodes CASSFTDRGGTQYF. The full variable domain, in which reference TRBV7-6 and TRBJ2-5 provide the parts outside the CDR3, is GAGVSQSPRYKVTKRGQDVALRCDPISGHVSLYWYRQALGQGPEFLTYFNYEAQQDKSGLPNDRFSAERPEGSISTLTIQRTEQRDSAMYRCASSFTDRGGTQYFGPGTRLLVL.

This clone was counted once. The CDR3 sequence: CASPLDKVYEQYF. Here the CDR3 DNA reads TGTGCCAGCCCCTTGGACAAAGTCTACGAGCAGTACTTC. This chain links TRBV27 with TRBJ2-7; TRBD1 might be the D (5 bases). From germline, CDR1 is MNHEY and CDR2 SMNVEV (reference sequence). Trimming removed 8 bases from V and 3 bases from J, with 14 bases in between. This CDR3 contains 13 residues.

The J gene is TRBJ2-3, the V gene TRBV15; the match to TRBD2 covers 10 bases. V shed 1 base, J shed 3 bases, and the junction held 16 bases outside the gene matches. The CDR3 spans 20 residues. CDR1 is LNHNV, CDR2 YYDKDF, per germline (reference sequence). The CDR3 region is CATSRGASSGSIGRTDTQYF. As DNA, the CDR3 is TGTGCCACCAGCAGAGGTGCCTCTAGCGGGAGTATCGGGAGAACAGATACGCAGTATTTT.

This clone showed up just once. This chain joins TRBV6-1 and TRBJ1-5; tentative D call: TRBD1 (5 bases). The germline CDR1 and CDR2 sequences are MNHNS and SASEGT. The CDR3 spans 15 residues. Trimming pared 7 bases from V and 0 bases from J, leaving 13 bases between. The CDR3 DNA sequence: TGTGCCAGCATTCGAGGGGAGTATAGCAATCAGCCCCAGCATTTT. This sequence encodes CASIRGEYSNQPQHF.

The V and J genes are TRBV4-1 and TRBJ2-1, with 14 nucleotides matching TRBD2. CDR3 length: 15 amino acids. J lost 7 bases, V lost 5 bases, and 4 bases had no gene match. CDR1 is MGHRA and CDR2 is YSYEKL in the germline V gene. DNA for the CDR3: TGCGCCAGCAGCAAGGGACTAGCGGGAGTTAATGAGCAGTTCTTC. This gives the protein CASSKGLAGVNEQFF.

This chain links TRBV29-1 with TRBJ2-5, with D perhaps matching TRBD2 (6 bases). V was shortened by 3 bases and J by 9 bases, with 14 bases between the two germline ends. The V gene's germline CDR1 is SQVTM and CDR2 ANQGSEA. This CDR3 is built from 12 residues. CDR3 DNA sequence: TGCAGCGTTGACGGGGGAGCCCGGGCCCAGTACTTC. This gives the protein CSVDGGARAQYF.

The genes are TRBV9 and TRBJ2-7; a possible D gene is TRBD1 (5 bases). CDR1 and CDR2 from the germline V gene are SGDLS and YYNGEE. This CDR3 comprises 14 residues. V was pared by 5 bases and J by 3 bases, with 15 bases between. DNA of the CDR3: TGTGCCAGCAGTGGGGTTCCCCAGGGCTACGAGCAGTACTTC. This codes for CASSGVPQGYEQYF.

The chain couples TRBV5-4 to TRBJ2-2; 8 bases are a match to TRBD1. With V trimmed by 4 bases and J by 6 bases, 11 bases remained unmatched. The CDR3 length is 16 residues. Per germline, CDR1 SGHNT and CDR2 YYREEE (reference sequence). CDR3 amino acids: CASSLSPDRAPGELFF. CDR3 in DNA: TGTGCCAGCAGCCTCTCGCCGGACAGGGCCCCCGGGGAGCTGTTTTTT.

This rearrangement joins TRBV9 to TRBJ1-4; 7 bases are shared with TRBD1. Germline CDR1 reads SGDLS; CDR2 reads YYNGEE. With V trimmed by 3 bases and J by 4 bases, 6 bases remained unmatched. The CDR3 is 15 residues long. CDR3 DNA: TGTGCCAGCAGCGCCCTGACAGGGATTAATGAAAAACTGTTTTTT. This codes for CASSALTGINEKLFF.

The genes are TRBV12-5 and TRBJ1-5; no definite D call. This CDR3 is built from 16 residues. Germline V gene sequence: CDR1 LGHNT, CDR2 FRNRAP. V was trimmed by 5 bases and J by 0 bases, leaving 14 bases between them. Here the CDR3 reads CASGPTWGYSNQPQHF. Here the CDR3 DNA reads TGTGCTAGTGGTCCCACGTGGGGTTATAGCAATCAGCCCCAGCATTTT.

The chain is built from TRBV29-1 and TRBJ2-7, with D possibly TRBD1 on 6 matching bases. The CDR3 contains 18 residues. In germline, CDR1 is SQVTM, CDR2 ANQGSEA. The ends were cut back, 4 bases at V and 3 bases at J, with 28 bases in the middle. The CDR3 region has the DNA TGCAGCGTTGTGGGGACCCCAGGGGAAAGGGTTGCAAACTACGAGCAGTACTTC. Translating gives CSVVGTPGERVANYEQYF.

This rearrangement joins TRBV6-5 to TRBJ1-2, with D unclear. This CDR3 spans 12 amino acids. The germline CDR1 and CDR2 sequences are MNHEY and SVGAGI. V was pared by 4 bases and J by 8 bases, with 11 bases between. CDR3 loop: CASSSPSGGYTF. The CDR3, as DNA: TGTGCCAGCAGTTCCCCGTCCGGCGGCTACACCTTC.

The genes are TRBV29-1 and TRBJ2-1; 8 positions agree with TRBD2. The CDR3 contains 13 residues. The V segment lost 4 bases and the J segment 2 bases; nucleotides outside the gene matches: 1. The germline V gene has CDR1 SQVTM and CDR2 ANQGSEA. The CDR3 DNA reads TGCAGCGTTGTCGGGAGGGCCTACAATGAGCAGTTCTTC. Its protein is CSVVGRAYNEQFF.

The chain joins TRBV15 to TRBJ1-2; D is ambiguous. This CDR3 has 12 amino acids. Germline loops: CDR1 LNHNV, CDR2 YYDKDF (reference sequence). Trimming removed 9 bases at V and 4 bases at J, with 12 bases between. This CDR3 is CATNDPFYGYTF. Here the CDR3 DNA reads TGTGCCACGAATGACCCTTTCTATGGCTACACCTTC.

This chain links TRBV16 with TRBJ1-2; no reliable D call. V shed 4 bases and J shed 0 bases, with 15 bases lying between them. CDR1 KGHSY and CDR2 FQNENV come from the germline V gene. The CDR3 runs to 16 residues. CDR3 in DNA: TGTGCCAGCAGCCCCTCTGCGGGGAATTCTAACTATGGCTACACCTTC. It encodes CASSPSAGNSNYGYTF.

This chain links TRBV27 with TRBJ2-2, with D tentatively TRBD1 or TRBD2 (6 bases each). Trimming pared 1 base from V and 0 bases from J, leaving 9 bases between. Germline CDR1 and CDR2: MNHEY and SMNVEV (reference sequence). The CDR3 spans 16 residues. The CDR3 DNA reads TGTGCCAGCAGTTTATATGGGGGGCCGAACACCGGGGAGCTGTTTTTT. It is translated as CASSLYGGPNTGELFF.

This chain uses TRBV6-6 with TRBJ2-7; 13 nucleotides match TRBD2. CDR1 and CDR2 from the germline V gene are MNHNY and SVGAGI (reference sequence). The CDR3 has 14 amino acids. V shed 6 bases and J 7 bases; nucleotides not matched to a gene: 6. The CDR3 region has the DNA TGTGCCAGCAGACGGACTAGCGGGAGAATTGAGCAGTACTTC. Its protein is CASRRTSGRIEQYF.